This note documents a single T cell receptor beta chain sequence. What it binds is not known. All the people who gave samples were healthy bone marrow donors. The data belong to a study of cytomegalovirus exposure and HLA in healthy donors. This PCR relied on a set of 60 Vbeta primers and 13 Jbeta primers. The assay was immunoSEQ multiplex PCR, and TCRdb's table has in-frame clones only and misses some. The sample lists about 120,000 clones; around 80% were seen once. Study-level points and caveats: The authors considered a cluster of highly shared sequence variants likely to be a sequencing artifact. Among immune exposure information, only CMV serostatus was available. According to the study, around 150 TCR beta chains were cytomegalovirus-associated.

Trimming took 5 bases from V and 4 from J, leaving 10 bases between them. The germline gives CDR1 MRHNA, CDR2 SNTAGT. The CDR3 totals 13 residues. The clonotype was recovered from a female donor in good health and CMV-seropositive. The source material was PBMCs. This sequence joins TRBV6-4 and TRBJ2-3, with D perhaps matching TRBD1 (6 bases). The CDR3 DNA is TGTGCCAGCAGTCCCCAGGGGCCAGATACGCAGTATTTT. Its protein product is CASSPQGPDTQYF.